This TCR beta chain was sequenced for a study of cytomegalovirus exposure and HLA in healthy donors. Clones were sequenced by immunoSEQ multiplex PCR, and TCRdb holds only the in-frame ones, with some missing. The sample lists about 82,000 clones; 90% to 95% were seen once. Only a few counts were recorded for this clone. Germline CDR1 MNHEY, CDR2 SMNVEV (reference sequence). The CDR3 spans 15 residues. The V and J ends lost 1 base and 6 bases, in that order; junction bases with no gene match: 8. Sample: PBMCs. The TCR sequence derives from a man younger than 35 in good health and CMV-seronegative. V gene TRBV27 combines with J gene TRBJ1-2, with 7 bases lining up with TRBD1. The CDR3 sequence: CASSLWPGGGDGYTF. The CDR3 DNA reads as TGTGCCAGCAGTTTATGGCCAGGGGGTGGGGATGGCTACACCTTC.